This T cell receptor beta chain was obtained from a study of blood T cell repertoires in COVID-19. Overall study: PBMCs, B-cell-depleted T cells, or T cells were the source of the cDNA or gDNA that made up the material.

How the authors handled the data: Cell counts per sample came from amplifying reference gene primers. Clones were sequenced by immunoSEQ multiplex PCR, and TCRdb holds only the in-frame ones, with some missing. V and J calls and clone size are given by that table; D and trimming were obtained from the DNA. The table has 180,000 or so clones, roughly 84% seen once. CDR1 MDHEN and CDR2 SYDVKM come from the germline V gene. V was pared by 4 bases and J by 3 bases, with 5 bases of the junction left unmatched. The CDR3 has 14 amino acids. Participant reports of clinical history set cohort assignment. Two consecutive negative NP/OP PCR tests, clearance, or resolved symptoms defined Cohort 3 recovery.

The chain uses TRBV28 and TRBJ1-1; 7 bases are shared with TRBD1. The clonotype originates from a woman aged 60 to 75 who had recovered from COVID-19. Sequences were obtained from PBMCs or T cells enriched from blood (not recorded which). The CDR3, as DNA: TGTGCCAGCAGTTCGCCCAGGGGGGACACTGAAGCTTTCTTT. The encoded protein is CASSSPRGDTEAFF.